The 19 T cell receptor beta chains below come from one sample, sequenced in a study of blood T cell repertoires in COVID-19. Data came from immunoSEQ multiplex PCR; TCRdb stores just in-frame clones and leaves some out. The profile shows more than 300,000 clones, roughly 82% of them singletons. Sequenced: peripheral blood. Receptors originate from a woman in her forties or fifties with acute or convalescent COVID-19.

The rearrangement joins TRBV21-1 to TRBJ2-7; TRBD2 is the table's D call, not checked against the DNA. TRBV21-1 is a listed pseudogene. This CDR3 is 17 amino acids long. The CDR3 bases are TGTGCCAGCAGCGGCCCCCCGCGACTAGCGGGAGGCCACGAGCAGTACTTC. Its protein product is CASSGPPRLAGGHEQYF.

This rearrangement joins TRBV7-2 to TRBJ1-1, with D possibly being TRBD1 (5 bases). This CDR3 spans 15 amino acids. Per the germline V gene, CDR1 is SGHTA and CDR2 is FQGNSA. Trimming cost V 7 bases and J 2 bases, with 17 bases left between them. CDR3 bases: TGTGCCAGCACCCCACCCCGACAGCTAAACACTGAAGCTTTCTTT. Amino acids: CASTPPRQLNTEAFF.

Concerning this clone: A much bigger clone sits one base away, suggesting this may be a read error. At the DNA level, this CDR3 is encoded by other sequences in the same sample as well. The genes are TRBV15 and TRBJ2-7; TRBD2 aligns across 13 bases. CDR1 is LNHNV, CDR2 YYDKDF, per germline (reference sequence). This CDR3 comprises 15 residues. With 3 bases clipped from V and 1 base from J, the junction kept 0 bases outside the gene matches. The CDR3 bases are TGTGCCACCAGCAGGGGACTAGCGGGATCCTACGAGCAGTACTTC. Its translation is CATSRGLAGSYEQYF.

The CDR3, as DNA: TGTGCCGAGTACAGGGACCCCTTTCTTTACAATGAGCAGTTCTTC. Residues: CAEYRDPFLYNEQFF. The genes are TRBV2 and TRBJ2-1; possibly TRBD1 for D (6 bases). CDR3 length: 15 residues. Germline V gives CDR1 SNHLY, CDR2 FYNNEI. V lost 11 bases and J 4 bases, leaving 21 bases between the germline ends.

This clone was counted between two and nine times. The V and J genes are TRBV7-9 and TRBJ1-4, with D possibly matching TRBD1 (5 bases). Trimming pared 5 bases from V and 7 bases from J, leaving 17 bases between. This CDR3 region has 15 residues. Germline V lookup: CDR1 SEHNR, CDR2 FQNEAQ (reference sequence). The CDR3 bases are TGTGCCAGCAGCCCCTCAAGCAGGGTAGCTGAAAAACTGTTTTTT. It encodes CASSPSSRVAEKLFF.

This chain connects TRBV24-1 to TRBJ2-1; weak D call: TRBD1 (6 bases). Germline V gene lookup returns CDR1 KGHDR and CDR2 SFDVKD. The V gene lost 5 bases and the J gene lost 4 bases, with 17 bases spanning the gap. The CDR3 totals 16 residues. The DNA for the CDR3 is TGTGCCACCAGTGCGAAACAGGGTAAGGGGTACAATGAGCAGTTCTTC. As protein: CATSAKQGKGYNEQFF.

The rearrangement joins TRBV6-6 to TRBJ1-4, with 7 bases fitting TRBD1. The CDR3 is 15 amino acids. Germline CDR1 is MNHNY and CDR2 is SVGAGI (reference sequence). V was pared by 5 bases and J by 3 bases, with 6 bases of the junction left unmatched. As DNA, the CDR3 is TGTGCCAGCAGTGGCTCAGGGGGGCCTAATGAAAAACTGTTTTTT. It codes for CASSGSGGPNEKLFF.

The rearrangement uses TRBV5-1 and TRBJ2-1; a possible D gene is TRBD2 (5 bases). The CDR3 length is 15 residues. Germline loops: CDR1 SGHRS, CDR2 YFSETQ. The germline V and J ends were trimmed by 6 bases and 0 bases, with 13 bases remaining between them. CDR3 nucleotides: TGCGCCAGCACCCTAGCCTTCTACTCCTACAATGAGCAGTTCTTC. Residues: CASTLAFYSYNEQFF.

The sample holds a few counts of this clone. This chain links TRBV28 with TRBJ2-3; TRBD2 matches 14 bases. CDR1 and CDR2 (germline): MDHEN, SYDVKM. The CDR3 spans 18 residues. V lost 4 bases, J lost 2 bases, and 8 bases stayed unmatched. The CDR3 coding sequence is TGTGCCAGCAGTTCCGGGACTAGCGGGAGCTACACCACAGATACGCAGTATTTT. Translation: CASSSGTSGSYTTDTQYF.

The chain joins TRBV7-2 to TRBJ2-7; tentative D call: TRBD1 (6 bases). Germline V gene data show CDR1 as SGHTA and CDR2 as FQGNSA. With 2 bases removed from V and 2 bases from J, the gap between germline ends came to 10 bases. This CDR3 has 14 amino acids. DNA of the CDR3: TGTGCCAGCAGCTTATGGGGGCCGCCCTACGAGCAGTACTTC. Residues: CASSLWGPPYEQYF.

This chain uses TRBV7-9 with TRBJ2-1, with a possible D match to TRBD2 (6 bases). V gave up 3 bases and J gave up 9 bases, with 9 bases separating them. Germline CDR1 is SEHNR and CDR2 is FQNEAQ (reference sequence). This CDR3 has 12 amino acids. The chain's CDR3 is CASSFGEVEQFF. The CDR3 DNA sequence: TGTGCCAGCAGCTTCGGGGAGGTTGAGCAGTTCTTC.

The chain has TRBV7-2 and TRBJ1-4; the match to TRBD1 covers 10 bases. The CDR3 covers 14 residues. CDR1 and CDR2 from the germline V gene are SGHTA and FQGNSA. Unmatched junction bases numbered 9, after V lost 4 bases and J lost 13 bases. As DNA, the CDR3 is TGTGCCAGCAGCTGGACAGGGACAGGGGAGAGACTGTTTTTT. Translated: CASSWTGTGERLFF.

The V and J genes are TRBV20-1 and TRBJ2-5; 7 nucleotides line up with TRBD2. The CDR3 totals 11 residues. V lost 5 bases to trimming and J lost 5 bases; unmatched junction nucleotides: 2. Germline V gene sequence: CDR1 DFQATT, CDR2 SNEGSKA (reference sequence). CDR3 DNA sequence: TGCAGTGCTCTCGGGGGGGAGACCCAGTACTTC. Its translation is CSALGGETQYF.

The rearrangement uses TRBV19 and TRBJ2-2, with D perhaps matching TRBD1 (6 bases). V dropped 3 bases and J dropped 6 bases, with 8 bases sitting between them. Germline V lookup: CDR1 LNHDA, CDR2 SQIVND (reference sequence). The CDR3 totals 13 residues. The CDR3 protein is CASSIPGAGELFF. The CDR3 DNA reads as TGTGCCAGTAGTATTCCAGGGGCCGGGGAGCTGTTTTTT.

The V gene is TRBV7-9, the J gene TRBJ2-1, with D tentatively TRBD1 (7 bases). The CDR3 is 15 amino acids. CDR1 and CDR2 (germline): SEHNR, FQNEAQ (reference sequence). Trimming pared 3 bases from V and 4 bases from J, leaving 13 bases between. CDR3 sequence: CASSFRQGGYNEQFF. As DNA, the CDR3 is TGTGCCAGCAGCTTTCGGCAGGGGGGTTACAATGAGCAGTTCTTC.

This sequence joins TRBV6-5 and TRBJ2-7, with D unclear. Germline V gene data show CDR1 as MNHEY and CDR2 as SVGAGI. Trimming removed 5 bases at V and 3 bases at J, with 14 bases between. The CDR3 contains 14 residues. The CDR3 sequence is CASSPPGGYYEQYF. DNA of the CDR3: TGTGCCAGCAGTCCCCCTGGCGGATACTACGAGCAGTACTTC.

The V gene is TRBV6-4, the J gene TRBJ2-2, with D unresolved. There are 14 residues in the CDR3. Germline V gene sequence: CDR1 MRHNA, CDR2 SNTAGT. V lost 6 bases and J lost 5, with 13 bases in between. The CDR3 coding sequence is TGTGCCAGCAGCGCCTTAGCCATAACCGGGGAGCTGTTTTTT. Translating it yields CASSALAITGELFF.

This clone was recorded once. The gene calls are TRBV5-1 and TRBJ2-3; 10 nucleotides align to TRBD2. Germline V gives CDR1 SGHRS, CDR2 YFSETQ. V shed 4 bases and J 1 base; nucleotides not matched to a gene: 6. The CDR3 runs to 16 residues. The CDR3 region is CASSPGLAEGTDTQYF. In DNA form, the CDR3 reads TGCGCCAGCAGCCCAGGACTAGCGGAAGGCACAGATACGCAGTATTTT.

The V call is TRBV28, the J call TRBJ1-4, with 8 positions matching TRBD1. The CDR3 loop spans 14 amino acids. Trimming took 5 bases from V and 6 from J; bases not matched to a gene: 5. Germline V CDR1 and CDR2: MDHEN, SYDVKM. Written as DNA, the CDR3 is TGTGCCAGCAGTGTGGACAGGGAAGATGAAAAACTGTTTTTT. This gives the protein CASSVDREDEKLFF.